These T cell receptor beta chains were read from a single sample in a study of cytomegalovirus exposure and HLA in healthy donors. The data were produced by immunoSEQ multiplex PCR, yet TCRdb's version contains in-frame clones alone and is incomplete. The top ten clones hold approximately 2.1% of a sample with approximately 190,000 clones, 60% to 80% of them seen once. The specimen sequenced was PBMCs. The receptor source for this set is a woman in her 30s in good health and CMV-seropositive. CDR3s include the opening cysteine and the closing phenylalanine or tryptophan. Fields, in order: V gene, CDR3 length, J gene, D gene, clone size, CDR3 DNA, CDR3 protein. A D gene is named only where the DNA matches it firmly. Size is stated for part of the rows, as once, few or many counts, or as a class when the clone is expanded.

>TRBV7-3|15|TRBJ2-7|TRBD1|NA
TGTGCCAGCAGCCCCGGAGGGACAGGGACCTACGAGCAGTACTTC
CASSPGGTGTYEQYF
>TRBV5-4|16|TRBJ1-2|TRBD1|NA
TGTGCCAGCAGCCCGCCCCAGGGACAGGGGGCTTATGGCTACACCTTC
CASSPPQGQGAYGYTF
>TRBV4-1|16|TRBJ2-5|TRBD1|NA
TGCGCCAGCAGCCAAGCCGGGACAGGGGTACAAGAGACCCAGTACTTC
CASSQAGTGVQETQYF
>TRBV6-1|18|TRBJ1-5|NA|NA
TGTGCCAGCAGTGAACGAAGGGGAACAGGGTATAGCAATCAGCCCCAGCATTTT
CASSERRGTGYSNQPQHF
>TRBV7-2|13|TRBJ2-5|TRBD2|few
TGTGCCAGCAGCTTTTCGGGGGGGGAGACCCAGTACTTC
CASSFSGGETQYF
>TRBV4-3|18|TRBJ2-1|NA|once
TGCGCCAGCAGCCAATATCCTAGCTGGAGCCGATCCTACAATGAGCAGTTCTTC
CASSQYPSWSRSYNEQFF
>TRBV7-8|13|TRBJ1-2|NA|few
TGTGCCAGCAGCTTAGCGCGAGACTATGGCTACACCTTC
CASSLARDYGYTF
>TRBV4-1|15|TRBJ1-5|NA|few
TGCGCCAGCAGCCAATTTCGACAGGATAATCAGCCCCAGCATTTT
CASSQFRQDNQPQHF
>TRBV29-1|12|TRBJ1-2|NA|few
TGCAGCGTTGAACAGGGGAACTATGGCTACACCTTC
CSVEQGNYGYTF
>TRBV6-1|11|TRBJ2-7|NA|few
TGTGCCAGCATAGGGGTATACGAGCAGTACTTC
CASIGVYEQYF
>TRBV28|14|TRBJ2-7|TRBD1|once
TGTGCCAGCAGCCTAGGGGGCGCGGGCCACGAGCAGTACTTC
CASSLGGAGHEQYF
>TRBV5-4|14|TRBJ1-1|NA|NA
TGTGCCAGCAGCCAGGACAGAATAAACACTGAAGCTTTCTTT
CASSQDRINTEAFF
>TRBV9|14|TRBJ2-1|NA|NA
TGTGCCAGCAGCGTAGAATCCTGGGGGGAGGAGCAGTTCTTC
CASSVESWGEEQFF
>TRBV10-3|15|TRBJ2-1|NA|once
TGTGCCATCAGGACCCCAGGAGGGGGAGGGAATGAGCAGTTCTTC
CAIRTPGGGGNEQFF
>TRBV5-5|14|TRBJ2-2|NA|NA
TGTGCCAGCAGCGTGCTGACAAACACCGGGGAGCTGTTTTTT
CASSVLTNTGELFF
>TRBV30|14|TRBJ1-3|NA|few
TGTGCCTGGAGTTGGGCCTCTCCTGGAAACACCATATATTTT
CAWSWASPGNTIYF
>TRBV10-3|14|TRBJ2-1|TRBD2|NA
TGTGCCATCAGCAGCGGGAGCTCCTACAATGAGCAGTTCTTC
CAISSGSSYNEQFF
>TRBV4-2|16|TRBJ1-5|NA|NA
TGTGCCAGCAGCCAGAGGCATGGACAGTACAATCAGCCCCAGCATTTT
CASSQRHGQYNQPQHF
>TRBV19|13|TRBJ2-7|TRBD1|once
TGTGCCAGTAGTAACAGGGGGCTATACGAGCAGTACTTC
CASSNRGLYEQYF
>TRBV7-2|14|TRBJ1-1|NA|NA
TGTGCCAGCAGCTTAGTCGACGGGTACACTGAAGCTTTCTTT
CASSLVDGYTEAFF
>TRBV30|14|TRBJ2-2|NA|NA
TGTGCCTGGAGTGTACTGGCAGGCACCGGGGAGCTGTTTTTT
CAWSVLAGTGELFF
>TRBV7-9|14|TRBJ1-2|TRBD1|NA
TGTGCCAGCAGCTTAGTTGGGACAGGGGATGGCTACACCTTC
CASSLVGTGDGYTF
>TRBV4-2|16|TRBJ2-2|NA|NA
TGTGCCAGCAGCCAAGCTGGGGCCCAGGTAACCGGGGAGCTGTTTTTT
CASSQAGAQVTGELFF
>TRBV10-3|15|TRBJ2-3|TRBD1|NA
TGTGCCATCAGGGAACCGGGACAGGGTACAGATACGCAGTATTTT
CAIREPGQGTDTQYF
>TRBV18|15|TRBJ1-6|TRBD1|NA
TGTGCCAGCTCACCGAGCTCAGGGGGCGATTCACCCCTCCACTTT
CASSPSSGGDSPLHF
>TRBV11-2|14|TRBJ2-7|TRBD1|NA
TGTGCCAGCACCCCTTTGGACAGGGGATACGAGCAGTACTTC
CASTPLDRGYEQYF
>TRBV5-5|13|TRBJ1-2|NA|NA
TGTGCCAGCAGCTTGGCACAGGTCTATGGCTACACCTTC
CASSLAQVYGYTF
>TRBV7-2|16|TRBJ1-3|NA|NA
TGTGCCAGCAGCTTAACTTGGGGGAGGTCTGGAAACACCATATATTTT
CASSLTWGRSGNTIYF
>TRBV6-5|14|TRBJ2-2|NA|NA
TGTGCCAGCAGCCCAGATTCAGGGTCCGGGGAGCTGTTTTTT
CASSPDSGSGELFF
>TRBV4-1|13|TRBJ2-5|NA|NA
TGCGCCAGCAGCCACCTAAGCCAAGAGACCCAGTACTTC
CASSHLSQETQYF
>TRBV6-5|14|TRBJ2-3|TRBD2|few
TGTGCCGGGAGGGAGGGCGAGCGCACAGATACGCAGTATTTT
CAGREGERTDTQYF
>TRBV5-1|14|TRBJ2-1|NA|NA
TGCGCCAGCAGCTCCGGGACTTCTACAAATGAGCAGTTCTTC
CASSSGTSTNEQFF
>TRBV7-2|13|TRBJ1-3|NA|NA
TGTGCCAGCAGCTTAGACAGGGCGGACACCATATATTTT
CASSLDRADTIYF
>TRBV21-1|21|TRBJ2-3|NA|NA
TGTGCCAGCAGCAAAAATCACGATAGACCCGGGACTAGCGGTAGCACAGATACGCAGTATTTT
CASSKNHDRPGTSGSTDTQYF
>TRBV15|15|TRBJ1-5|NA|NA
TGTGCCACCAGCAGAGATTGGCAGGGAAATCAGCCCCAGCATTTT
CATSRDWQGNQPQHF
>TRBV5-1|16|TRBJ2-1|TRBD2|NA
TGCGCCAGCAGCTTCCGGGGACTAGGGGCGGGGGGTGAGCAGTTCTTC
CASSFRGLGAGGEQFF